Listed below are T cell receptor beta chains from one sample, sequenced in a study of blood T cells in healthy people across ages. Each CDR3 protein is one row after TCRdb ran MiXCR on the 5' RACE reads. In the table there are 1.4 million or so distinct CDR3 sequences, less than 45% of which are singletons. The sample comprised blood. Receptors originate from a woman between 18 and 29 years old in good health. The CDR3 runs from the conserved cysteine through the conserved F or W. D genes are given only for firm matches. Where a row states a size, it is once, few, many or the class of an expanded clone; other rows omit it.

>TRBJ2-5|TRBV20-1|NA|NA
TGCAGTGCTAGACTAAACCAAGAGACCCAGTACTTC
CSARLNQETQYF
>TRBJ1-5|TRBV25-1|NA|TRBD1
TGTGCCAGCAGTGGCGGGACAGGGTGGCAATCAGCCCAGCATTTT
CASSGGTGWQSAQHF
>TRBJ2-7|TRBV4-3|NA|TRBD1
TGCGCCAGCAGCCAAGCAGTTACAGGGGTCGAGCAGTACTTC
CASSQAVTGVEQYF
>TRBJ1-2|TRBV6-5|many|NA
TGTGCCAGCAGCTCGACAGTAAACTATGGCTACACCTTC
CASSSTVNYGYTF
>TRBJ1-1|TRBV7-9|few|NA
TGTGCCAGCAGCTTAGGGGGGAACTCAGACACTGAAGCTTTCTTT
CASSLGGNSDTEAFF
>TRBJ2-7|TRBV28|NA|NA
TGTGCCAGCAGTTCGGGCGCCAGGGCATTCTACGAGCAGTACTTC
CASSSGARAFYEQYF
>TRBJ2-5|TRBV12-3/TRBV12-4|few|TRBD2
TGTGCCAGCAGTTTGTTAGCGGGGGGGCTTATTGAGCAGTACTTC
CASSLLAGGLIEQYF
>TRBJ1-2|TRBV6-5|few|NA
TGTGCCAGCAGTCCGTACTTGGGCAGGCTCTATGGCTACACCTTC
CASSPYLGRLYGYTF
>TRBJ1-4|TRBV7-2|many|NA
TGTGCCAGCAGCTTGACCCCTGCCGGTAGGGCGGGCGAAAAACTGTTTTTT
CASSLTPAGRAGEKLFF
>TRBJ2-3|TRBV12-3/TRBV12-4|few|TRBD2
TGTGCCAGCAGTTTCCTCCTCTGGACTAGCGGGAGAGGAGATACGCAGTATTTT
CASSFLLWTSGRGDTQYF
>TRBJ1-2|TRBV7-9|NA|TRBD1
TGTGCCAGCAGCCCGGGTGACAGGGGGGCCTATGGCTACACCTTC
CASSPGDRGAYGYTF
>TRBJ1-1|TRBV18|NA|NA
TGTGCCAGCTCACCAGACCAAATGAACACTGAAGCTTTCTTT
CASSPDQMNTEAFF
>TRBJ2-5|TRBV7-6|few|NA
TGTGCCAGCAGCTTAGTGACTGAGACCCAGTACTTC
CASSLVTETQYF
>TRBJ2-3|TRBV20-1|few|NA
TGCAGTGCATACCAGGGAGATACGCAGTATTTT
CSAYQGDTQYF
>TRBJ2-7|TRBV27|few|TRBD2
TGTGCCAGCAAGAGGCTAGCGGGGGTCCTTAGCTCCTACGAGCAGTACTTC
CASKRLAGVLSSYEQYF
>TRBJ2-5|TRBV11-2|few|TRBD2
TGTGCCAGCACCCAGGGAGGGGCCCAAGAGACCCAGTACTTC
CASTQGGAQETQYF
>TRBJ1-1|TRBV20-1|NA|TRBD1
TGCAGTGCTACTACCGGGACAGGGCCAACTGAAGCTTTCTTT
CSATTGTGPTEAFF
>TRBJ2-1|TRBV6-6|NA|NA
TGTGCCGGCGGGGCGGGGCCCTACAATGAGCAGTTCTTC
CAGGAGPYNEQFF
>TRBJ2-7|TRBV6-5|NA|NA
TGTGCCAGCAGTTACTCCCGAGATACAGCCTACGAGCAGTACTTC
CASSYSRDTAYEQYF
>TRBJ1-6|TRBV20-1|few|NA
TGCAGTGCTAGACCTATGACAGTCGCCGATTCACCCCTCCACTTT
CSARPMTVADSPLHF
>TRBJ2-5|TRBV7-2|once|NA
TGTGCCAGCAGCTTAGTCCCCCGTGGCGCATCTAAAGAGACCCAGTACTTC
CASSLVPRGASKETQYF
>TRBJ1-2|TRBV6-2/TRBV6-3|NA|NA
TGTGCCAGCAGTTACGCGGACAGTAATCTCCTGGACTATGGCTACACCTTC
CASSYADSNLLDYGYTF
>TRBJ1-1|TRBV29-1|NA|NA
TGCAGCGTTGAAGTTTGGGGGAACACTGAAGCTTTCTTT
CSVEVWGNTEAFF
>TRBJ2-1|TRBV9|many|NA
TGTGCCAGCAGCGTCGCGGCCGAGCAGTTCTTC
CASSVAAEQFF
>TRBJ2-3|TRBV14|NA|NA
TGTGCCAGCAGCCCCGCCAGTGGTCAGACAGATACGCAGTATTTT
CASSPASGQTDTQYF
>TRBJ2-1|TRBV29-1|NA|NA
TGCAGCGTTGTGGGCATATCCTACAATGAGCAGTTCTTC
CSVVGISYNEQFF
>TRBJ2-5|TRBV6-5|NA|NA
TGTGCCAGCAGTTACTCGATATTTACAGGGTATCGTGAGCAGTACTTC
CASSYSIFTGYREQYF
>TRBJ2-7|TRBV20-1|few|NA
TGCAGTGCTACGCTCGAAGCCACCTACGAGCAGTACTTC
CSATLEATYEQYF
>TRBJ1-2|TRBV19|once|NA
TGTGCCAGTAGTATAACGGCGGTATACACCTTC
CASSITAVYTF
>TRBJ2-3|TRBV27|few|NA
TGTGCCAGCAGTTCTGTTTCCAGTTCTGCTCCGAGCACAGATACGCAGTATTTT
CASSSVSSSAPSTDTQYF
>TRBJ2-3|TRBV9|NA|NA
TGTGCCAGCAGCGTAGGACTGGGGACCACAGATACGCAGTATTTT
CASSVGLGTTDTQYF
>TRBJ2-6|TRBV12-3/TRBV12-4|NA|NA
TGTGCCAGCAGATCAGGGAGAGGGGCCAACGTCCTGACTTTC
CASRSGRGANVLTF
>TRBJ2-5|TRBV4-1|NA|NA
TGCGCCAGCAGCCAAGATAACTTGCTCGGTGAGCAGTACTTC
CASSQDNLLGEQYF
>TRBJ2-3|TRBV20-1|NA|TRBD2
TGCAGTGCTAGAGCAGGGCTAGCGGGAAAGTCTCAGGATACGCAGTATTTT
CSARAGLAGKSQDTQYF
>TRBJ2-2|TRBV29-1|NA|NA
TGCAGCGTTAGGGGGTCGAACAGGGTTAACACCGGGGAGCTGTTTTTT
CSVRGSNRVNTGELFF
>TRBJ2-1|TRBV7-2|NA|NA
TGTGCCAGCAGCAAAATTGGGGGGTCCTACAATGAGCAGTTCTTC
CASSKIGGSYNEQFF
>TRBJ1-2|TRBV20-1|NA|NA
TGCAGTGCTGGGGGGAGAGGGAATTATGGCTACACCTTC
CSAGGRGNYGYTF
>TRBJ1-2|TRBV29-1|few|NA
TGCAGCGTTGAAGAAGGGCAGGGCCCTAACTATGGCTACACCTTC
CSVEEGQGPNYGYTF
>TRBJ2-1|TRBV12-3/TRBV12-4|few|NA
TGTGCCAGCAGTTTACACGGGAGTCTCTCCTACAATGAGCAGTTCTTC
CASSLHGSLSYNEQFF
>TRBJ2-1|TRBV5-1|few|TRBD2
TGCGCCAGCAGCTTGCCATCTGGCGGGAGGCCATACAATGAGCAGTTCTTC
CASSLPSGGRPYNEQFF
>TRBJ2-1|TRBV7-2|NA|NA
TGTGCCAGCAGCTTACGCTTTGACTTCCAAACCTACAATGAGCAGTTCTTC
CASSLRFDFQTYNEQFF
>TRBJ1-5|TRBV30|few|NA
TGTGCCTGGAGTGTTGGGAATCAGCCCCAGCATTTT
CAWSVGNQPQHF
>TRBJ2-1|TRBV11-1|medium-sized|NA
TGTGCCAGCAGCTTCAGCCTCTTCTCCTACAATGAGCAGTTCTTC
CASSFSLFSYNEQFF
>TRBJ2-7|TRBV6-5|few|NA
TGTGCCAGCAGTTACTCGGGGATATCGGGACTCCTCCGCTCCTACGAGCAGTACTTC
CASSYSGISGLLRSYEQYF
>TRBJ2-7|TRBV5-1|NA|NA
TGCGCCAGCAGCACATACTACCCCTCCTACGAGCAGTACTTC
CASSTYYPSYEQYF
>TRBJ1-2|TRBV29-1|many|TRBD1
TGCAGCGTTGAATTCGTCCCGGGACAGGGAAATAAGGATGGCTACACCTTC
CSVEFVPGQGNKDGYTF
>TRBJ2-1|TRBV7-9|few|TRBD2
TGTGCCAGCAGCCCCGGACTAGCGGGGGCGTGCAGCTCCTACAATGAGCAGTTCTTC
CASSPGLAGACSSYNEQFF
>TRBJ2-7|TRBV6-2/TRBV6-3|NA|NA
TGTGCCAGCGCACTTCAGGGGAGTAGCTACGAGCAGTACTTC
CASALQGSSYEQYF
>TRBJ2-3|TRBV18|NA|TRBD2
TGTGCCAGCTCACCATGGCGGGGGGGCCAAGAGACAGATACGCAGTATTTT
CASSPWRGGQETDTQYF